This TCR beta chain was sequenced during a study of immune heterogeneity within non-small cell lung tumors. Overall study: Of the tumors, several were squamous cell, nine to ten non-squamous, and 1 not otherwise specified.

Points from the study as a whole: High-frequency T-cell receptor beta clonotypes differed largely between individual patients. While identical dominant CDR3 beta clonotypes recurred across tumor sites within a patient, high-frequency clones unique to individual sites also appeared. A moderate but significant correlation was found, linking local T-cell clonality with local tumor mutational burden (R roughly 0.34).

A first 10-cycle multiplex round used 32 V-gene and 13 J-gene primers on TCR beta CDR3. TCRdb called the multiplex PCR reads again in MiXCR, with one record for every CDR3 protein. The table shows some 10,000 distinct CDR3 sequences, with roughly a third occurring only once. Details on this clonotype: Its matching antigen is unknown.

Template came from bulk tumor genomic DNA, at approximately 620 ng per sample. From each primary tumor, several far-apart biopsies were obtained during surgery. The study cohort was described as untreated, and its members had newly diagnosed non-small cell lung cancer. They went on to have curative surgery. This receptor was obtained from a man aged 55 to 69 with non-small cell lung cancer. Source material: lung tumor tissue.

The CDR3 DNA is TGTGCCAGTAGTATCTTCTCGGGCGGGGCGCTTGGAAGGGATCAGCCCCAGCATTTT. Translating gives CASSIFSGGALGRDQPQHF. The chain has TRBV19 and TRBJ1-5, with D possibly matching TRBD1 (5 bases). CDR1 is LNHDA, CDR2 SQIVND, per germline (reference sequence). This CDR3 comprises 19 residues. The ends were cut back, 3 bases at V and 5 bases at J, with 26 bases in the middle.